This T cell receptor (beta chain) was documented in a study of blood T cell repertoires in COVID-19. Study information: Samples taken during acute and convalescent COVID-19 were collected in the United States, Italy and Spain. The cDNA or gDNA used as material had been derived from T cells, B-cell-depleted T cells, or PBMCs.

Original analysis: How many nucleated cells were present was estimated from reference gene primer amplification. The assay was immunoSEQ multiplex PCR, and TCRdb's table has in-frame clones only and misses some. The V and J calls and the clone size are those of that table, but D and trimming were determined from the DNA. The table records about 150,000 clones, around 86% of them present only once. Material for sequencing was peripheral blood. The TCR was taken from a man aged 50 to 60 with active COVID-19.

The CDR3 region is CASSLGVGPSYEQYF. The DNA for the CDR3 is TGCGCCAGCAGCTTGGGTGTGGGCCCATCCTACGAGCAGTACTTC. The chain recombines TRBV5-1 with TRBJ2-7; D unclear. CDR1 and CDR2 from the germline V gene are SGHRS and YFSETQ. The CDR3 runs 15 residues. Between the trimmed V and J ends, which lost 0 bases and 1 base, there was a span of 11 bases.